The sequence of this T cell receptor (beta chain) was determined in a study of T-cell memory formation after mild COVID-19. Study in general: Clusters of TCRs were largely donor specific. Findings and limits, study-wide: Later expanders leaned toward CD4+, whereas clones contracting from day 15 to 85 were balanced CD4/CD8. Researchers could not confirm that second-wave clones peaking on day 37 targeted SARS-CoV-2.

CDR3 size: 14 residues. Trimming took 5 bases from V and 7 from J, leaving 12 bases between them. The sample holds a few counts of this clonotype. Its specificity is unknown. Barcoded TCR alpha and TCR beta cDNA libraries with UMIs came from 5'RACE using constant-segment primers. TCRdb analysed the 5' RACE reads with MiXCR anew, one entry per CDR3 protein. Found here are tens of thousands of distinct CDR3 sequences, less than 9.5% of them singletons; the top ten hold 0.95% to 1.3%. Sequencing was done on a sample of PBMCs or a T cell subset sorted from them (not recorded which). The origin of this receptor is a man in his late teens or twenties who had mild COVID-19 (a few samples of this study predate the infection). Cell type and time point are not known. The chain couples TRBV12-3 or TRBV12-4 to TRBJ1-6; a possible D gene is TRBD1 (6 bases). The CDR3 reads CASSRQAGNSPLHF. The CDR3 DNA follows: TGTGCCAGCAGTCGACAGGCCGGGAATTCACCCCTCCACTTT.